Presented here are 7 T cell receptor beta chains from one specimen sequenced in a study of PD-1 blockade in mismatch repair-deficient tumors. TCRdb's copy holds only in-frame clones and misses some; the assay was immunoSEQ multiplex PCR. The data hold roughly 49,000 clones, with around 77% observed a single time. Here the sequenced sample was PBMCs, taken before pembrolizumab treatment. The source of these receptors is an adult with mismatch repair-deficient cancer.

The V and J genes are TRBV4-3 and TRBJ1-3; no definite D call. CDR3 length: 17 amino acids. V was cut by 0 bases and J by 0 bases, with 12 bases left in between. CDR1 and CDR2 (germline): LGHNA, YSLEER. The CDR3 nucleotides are TGCGCCAGCAGCCAAGATTTCGGCCCTCTCTCTGGAAACACCATATATTTT. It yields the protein CASSQDFGPLSGNTIYF.

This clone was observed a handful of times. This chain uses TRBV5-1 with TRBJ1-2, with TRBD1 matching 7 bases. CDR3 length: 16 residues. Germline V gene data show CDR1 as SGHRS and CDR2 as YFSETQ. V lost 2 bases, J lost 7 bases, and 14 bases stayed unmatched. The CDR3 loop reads CASSFLPTGMRSGYTF. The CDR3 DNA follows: TGCGCCAGCAGCTTTTTACCGACAGGGATGAGATCTGGCTACACCTTC.

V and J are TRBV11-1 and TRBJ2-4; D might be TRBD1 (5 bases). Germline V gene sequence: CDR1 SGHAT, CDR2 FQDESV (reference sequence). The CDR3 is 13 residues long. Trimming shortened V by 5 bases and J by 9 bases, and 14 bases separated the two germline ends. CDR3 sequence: CASSHSDTSIQYF. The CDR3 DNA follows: TGTGCCAGCAGCCACTCGGACACGTCCATTCAGTACTTC.

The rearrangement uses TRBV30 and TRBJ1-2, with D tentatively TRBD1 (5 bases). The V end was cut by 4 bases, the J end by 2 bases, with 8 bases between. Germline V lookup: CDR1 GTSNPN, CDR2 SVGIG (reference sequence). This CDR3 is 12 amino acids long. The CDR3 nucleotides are TGTGCCTGGACGACAGCGAACTATGGCTACACCTTC. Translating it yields CAWTTANYGYTF.

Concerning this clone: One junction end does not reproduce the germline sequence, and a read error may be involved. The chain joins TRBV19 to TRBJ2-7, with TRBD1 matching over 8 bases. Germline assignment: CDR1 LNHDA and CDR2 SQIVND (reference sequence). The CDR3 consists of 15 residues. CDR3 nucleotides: TGTGCCAGTAGAGCAACAGGGGGATTCTCCTACAAGCAGTACTTC. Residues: CASRATGGFSYKQYF.

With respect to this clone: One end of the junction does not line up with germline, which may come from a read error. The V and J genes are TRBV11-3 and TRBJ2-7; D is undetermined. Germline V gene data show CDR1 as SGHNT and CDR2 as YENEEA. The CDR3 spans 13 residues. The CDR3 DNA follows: TGTGCCAGCAGCCCCACGGGCTCCCACGAGCAGTACTTC. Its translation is CASSPTGSHEQYF.

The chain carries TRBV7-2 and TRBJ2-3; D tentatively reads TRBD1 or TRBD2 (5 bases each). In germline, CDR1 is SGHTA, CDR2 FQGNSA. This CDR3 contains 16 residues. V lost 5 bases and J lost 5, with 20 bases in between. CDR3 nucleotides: TGTGCCAGCAGCCTACCCTACTCGAGGGGCCGAGATACGCAGTATTTT. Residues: CASSLPYSRGRDTQYF.